The entry that follows covers one T cell receptor beta chain sequence. Its antigen remains unknown. The sample originates from a study of T cell responses to AZD1222 COVID-19 vaccine. Study details: Recipients boosted at about 4 weeks or about 12 weeks are pooled.

This table comes from immunoSEQ multiplex PCR, and its TCRdb copy is limited to in-frame clones, with some not included. The data show 95,000 to 150,000 clones, with about 90% seen just once and under 1.2% held by the top ten. Study-level results: The peak T cell response came first, and repertoires were sampled only after it. Clonal diversity was possibly underestimated; the donors were predominantly white British and more often female.

The receptor was isolated from an adult in good health. Source: peripheral blood, taken on day 0 of AZD1222 vaccination.

This CDR3 is CASSVLAGGRYEQYF. CDR3 in DNA: TGCGCCAGCAGCGTTCTAGCGGGAGGCCGCTACGAGCAGTACTTC. V and J are TRBV4-1 and TRBJ2-7, with 11 nucleotides matching TRBD2. Trimming at V came to 5 bases and at J to 3 bases, leaving 6 bases not matched to a gene. The germline V gene encodes CDR1 MGHRA and CDR2 YSYEKL. The CDR3 spans 15 residues.